The clone carrying this TCR beta chain came up a few times. These data originate in a study of blood T cell repertoires in COVID-19. The overall study: The origin of the acute and convalescent COVID-19 samples was the United States, Italy and Spain. Sources were T cells, B-cell-depleted T cells, or PBMCs; the material itself was cDNA or gDNA.

In the authors' methods: Estimation of nucleated cell counts was performed using reference gene primer amplification. Using immunoSEQ multiplex PCR, the repertoire was profiled, and TCRdb retains in-frame clones only, with some absent. That table supplies the V and J calls and clone size; D and trimming were determined from the DNA. The table shows 85,000 to 110,000 clones, with 84% occurring only once. Trimming took 1 base from V and 1 from J, leaving 11 bases between them. The V gene's germline CDR1 is LGHNA and CDR2 YNFKEQ. The CDR3 length is 15 residues. V and J are TRBV4-2 and TRBJ2-7; D perhaps matches TRBD2 (6 bases). The sequenced sample consisted of peripheral blood. This receptor was taken from a human donor in a cohort sampled during active or convalescent COVID-19. This CDR3 reads CASSQGHLASYEQYF. The CDR3 bases are TGTGCCAGCAGCCAAGGTCATCTAGCGTCCTACGAGCAGTACTTC.